Listed below are T cell receptor beta chains from one sample, sequenced in a study of cytomegalovirus exposure and HLA in healthy donors. Data came from immunoSEQ multiplex PCR; TCRdb stores just in-frame clones and leaves some out. Of around 250,000 clones listed, 90% were seen once; the top ten hold roughly 3%. Input material: PBMCs. The receptors were sampled from a woman aged 25 to 39 in good health and CMV-seronegative. The CDR3 runs from the conserved cysteine through the conserved F or W. D genes are given only for firm matches. Size values are once, few and many counts, or a class for expanded clones, and some rows have none.

j_gene | len | abundance | d_gene | v_gene | CDR3aa | CDR3nt
TRBJ1-4 | 13 | - | - | TRBV30 | CAWSGLTGEKLFF | TGTGCCTGGAGTGGTTTAACGGGTGAAAAACTGTTTTTT
TRBJ2-5 | 11 | - | - | TRBV5-1 | CASSFKETQYF | TGCGCCAGCAGCTTTAAAGAGACCCAGTACTTC
TRBJ2-1 | 17 | - | TRBD1 | TRBV25-1 | CASSVTGGSSSYNEQFF | TGTGCCAGCAGTGTAACAGGGGGCTCGAGCTCCTACAATGAGCAGTTCTTC
TRBJ2-2 | 13 | - | - | TRBV4-3 | CASSSRSTGELFF | TGCGCCAGCAGCTCCCGCTCCACTGGGGAGCTGTTTTTT
TRBJ1-3 | 15 | - | - | TRBV11-2 | CASSLYSPAGNTIYF | TGTGCCAGCAGCTTGTACTCCCCAGCTGGAAACACCATATATTTT
TRBJ2-2 | 10 | - | - | TRBV5-4 | CATYTGELFF | TGTGCCACATACACCGGGGAGCTGTTTTTT
TRBJ2-4 | 17 | - | TRBD1 | TRBV9 | CASSAPIDRAGVDIQYF | TGTGCCAGCAGCGCCCCGATAGACAGGGCCGGTGTAGACATTCAGTACTTC
TRBJ2-2 | 14 | - | - | TRBV18 | CASSRGPGNGELFF | TGTGCCAGCTCCCGAGGGCCAGGCAACGGGGAGCTGTTTTTT
TRBJ1-2 | 16 | - | TRBD1 | TRBV11-2 | CASSPDTGTGGYGYTF | TGTGCCAGCAGCCCAGATACCGGGACAGGGGGTTATGGCTACACCTTC
TRBJ1-1 | 16 | - | - | TRBV6-6 | CASNREGRVLSTEAFF | TGTGCCAGCAACCGCGAGGGACGAGTCCTTTCTACTGAAGCTTTCTTT
TRBJ2-1 | 15 | - | TRBD2 | TRBV27 | CASSLLVREDNEQFF | TGTGCCAGCAGTTTATTGGTGCGGGAGGACAATGAGCAGTTCTTC
TRBJ2-2 | 15 | - | TRBD2 | TRBV7-2 | CASSVRLAENGELFF | TGTGCCAGCAGCGTTAGACTAGCGGAAAACGGGGAGCTGTTTTTT
TRBJ1-4 | 14 | - | - | TRBV2 | CASSESREGEKLFF | TGTGCCAGCAGTGAATCCAGGGAGGGGGAAAAACTGTTTTTT
TRBJ2-5 | 19 | - | - | TRBV4-1 | CASSQVRVTALTWQETQYF | TGCGCCAGCAGCCAAGTCAGGGTGACAGCCCTCACATGGCAAGAGACCCAGTACTTC
TRBJ2-3 | 15 | - | - | TRBV7-8 | CASSLAVPDTDTQYF | TGTGCCAGCAGCTTAGCGGTGCCAGACACAGATACGCAGTATTTT
TRBJ2-1 | 16 | once | - | TRBV5-5 | CASSLILGALNNEQFF | TGTGCCAGCAGCTTGATTCTCGGAGCTTTGAACAATGAGCAGTTCTTC
TRBJ2-7 | 14 | - | - | TRBV19 | CASTKRWGGHEQYF | TGTGCCAGTACCAAAAGGTGGGGTGGGCACGAGCAGTACTTC
TRBJ1-2 | 14 | - | - | TRBV6-1 | CASSEGARGYGYTF | TGTGCCAGCAGTGAAGGGGCCAGGGGCTATGGCTACACCTTC
TRBJ1-5 | 16 | - | TRBD1 | TRBV27 | CASSLVGQGGNQPQHF | TGTGCCAGCAGTTTAGTGGGACAGGGGGGCAATCAGCCCCAGCATTTT
TRBJ2-7 | 17 | - | TRBD2 | TRBV18 | CASSPGLAGVNSYEQYF | TGTGCCAGCTCACCGGGACTAGCGGGAGTTAACTCCTACGAGCAGTACTTC
TRBJ2-7 | 12 | few | TRBD2 | TRBV29-1 | CSGGSGEAEQYF | TGCAGCGGTGGTAGCGGGGAAGCAGAGCAGTACTTC
TRBJ2-4 | 16 | once | - | TRBV27 | CASSSPSGVAKNIQYF | TGTGCCAGCAGTTCCCCCTCGGGGGTAGCCAAAAACATTCAGTACTTC
TRBJ2-1 | 17 | - | - | TRBV2 | CASSEPRTLRGENEQFF | TGTGCCAGCAGTGAGCCCCGGACCCTCCGAGGAGAGAATGAGCAGTTCTTC
TRBJ2-1 | 18 | once | TRBD2 | TRBV11-2 | CASSSPQRLAGARDEQFF | TGTGCCAGCAGCTCACCGCAACGACTAGCGGGAGCTAGGGATGAGCAGTTCTTC
TRBJ2-3 | 16 | - | - | TRBV18 | CASSPTHRSSGDTQYF | TGTGCCAGCTCACCAACCCACAGAAGTTCAGGGGATACGCAGTATTTT
TRBJ2-7 | 11 | - | - | TRBV7-2 | CASSTSYEQYF | TGTGCCAGCAGCACCTCCTACGAGCAGTACTTC
TRBJ2-7 | 13 | - | - | TRBV11-3 | CASSLQGSDEQYF | TGTGCCAGCAGCTTGCAGGGGAGCGACGAGCAGTACTTC
TRBJ2-7 | 19 | once | TRBD2 | TRBV4-2 | CASSQEEVGSGRVSYEQYF | TGTGCCAGCAGCCAAGAAGAGGTGGGTAGCGGGAGGGTCTCCTACGAGCAGTACTTC
TRBJ2-7 | 13 | - | - | TRBV29-1 | CSVESDSSYEQYF | TGCAGCGTTGAATCGGACTCGTCCTACGAGCAGTACTTC
TRBJ2-7 | 14 | - | - | TRBV19 | CASSIASEAYEQYF | TGTGCCAGTAGTATAGCTTCGGAAGCCTACGAGCAGTACTTC
TRBJ2-1 | 14 | few | - | TRBV2 | CASSEAGRNNEQFF | TGTGCCAGCAGCGAGGCGGGACGGAACAATGAGCAGTTCTTC
TRBJ2-1 | 15 | - | TRBD1 | TRBV4-1 | CASSEGQGAGNEQFF | TGCGCCAGCAGCGAAGGACAGGGGGCTGGCAATGAGCAGTTCTTC
TRBJ2-1 | 15 | - | TRBD1 | TRBV27 | CASSFSTGSYNEQFF | TGTGCCAGCAGTTTCTCGACAGGGAGTTACAATGAGCAGTTCTTC
TRBJ2-1 | 15 | - | TRBD1 | TRBV19 | CASSRRQGANNEQFF | TGTGCCAGTAGTAGGCGACAGGGGGCAAACAATGAGCAGTTCTTC
TRBJ2-3 | 13 | once | - | TRBV27 | CASSLFATDTQYF | TGTGCCAGCAGTTTATTTGCCACAGATACGCAGTATTTT
TRBJ2-5 | 18 | - | - | TRBV4-1 | CASSQEDRRASFQETQYF | TGCGCCAGCAGCCAAGAGGATCGGAGGGCGTCTTTCCAAGAGACCCAGTACTTC
TRBJ1-2 | 16 | - | TRBD1 | TRBV27 | CASSSGTASTLWGYTF | TGTGCCAGCAGTTCAGGGACAGCGTCTACCCTCTGGGGCTACACCTTC
TRBJ2-7 | 14 | - | - | TRBV19 | CAKQEGDSDYEQYF | TGTGCCAAACAGGAGGGAGATTCGGATTACGAGCAGTACTTC
TRBJ2-2 | 12 | - | - | TRBV9 | CASRTDTGELFF | TGTGCCAGCAGGACAGACACCGGGGAGCTGTTTTTT
TRBJ2-7 | 13 | - | TRBD2 | TRBV27 | CASSGPGGEKQYF | TGTGCCAGCAGTGGCCCGGGGGGGGAGAAGCAGTACTTC
TRBJ1-4 | 15 | - | TRBD1 | TRBV19 | CASSIGTGDVEKLFF | TGTGCCAGTAGTATTGGGACAGGGGACGTTGAAAAACTGTTTTTT
TRBJ2-6 | 15 | - | - | TRBV19 | CASSIWGSGANVLTF | TGTGCCAGTAGTATTTGGGGTTCCGGGGCCAACGTCCTGACTTTC
TRBJ1-1 | 13 | few | - | TRBV6-1 | CASSLDRGTEAFF | TGTGCCAGCAGCCTTGACCGGGGCACTGAAGCTTTCTTT
TRBJ1-5 | 14 | once | - | TRBV30 | CAWSVGGADQPQHF | TGTGCCTGGAGTGTGGGGGGGGCGGACCAGCCCCAGCATTTT
TRBJ2-1 | 14 | once | - | TRBV28 | CASSLIVGYNEQFF | TGTGCCAGCAGTTTAATAGTGGGGTACAATGAGCAGTTCTTC
TRBJ2-1 | 15 | - | TRBD2 | TRBV27 | CASSSGTTSYNEQFF | TGTGCCAGCAGTTCCGGGACTACCTCCTACAATGAGCAGTTCTTC
TRBJ2-1 | 12 | - | - | TRBV2 | CASSEGGNEQFF | TGTGCCAGCAGTGAGGGGGGAAATGAGCAGTTCTTC
TRBJ2-7 | 11 | once | - | TRBV29-1 | CSVGAYYEQYF | TGCAGCGTTGGGGCTTACTACGAGCAGTACTTC
TRBJ2-2 | 13 | - | - | TRBV9 | CASSVVGEGELFF | TGTGCCAGCAGCGTAGTGGGAGAAGGGGAGCTGTTTTTT
TRBJ2-6 | 14 | - | TRBD1 | TRBV29-1 | CSVQGASGANVLTF | TGCAGCGTTCAGGGGGCTAGTGGGGCCAACGTCCTGACTTTC
TRBJ2-1 | 15 | - | TRBD2 | TRBV9 | CASSVRGGRGNEQFF | TGTGCCAGCAGCGTACGTGGCGGGAGGGGCAATGAGCAGTTCTTC
TRBJ1-1 | 15 | - | - | TRBV6-5 | CASRVFGVTNTEAFF | TGTGCCAGCAGAGTATTTGGGGTGACGAACACTGAAGCTTTCTTT
TRBJ2-1 | 15 | - | TRBD1 | TRBV27 | CASSLTGGLYNEQFF | TGTGCCAGCAGTTTGACAGGGGGCTTATACAATGAGCAGTTCTTC
TRBJ2-2 | 14 | - | TRBD2 | TRBV2 | CASGAGAGTGELFF | TGTGCCAGCGGGGCGGGAGCGGGCACCGGGGAGCTGTTTTTT
TRBJ2-7 | 16 | - | TRBD1 | TRBV7-8 | CASSLGDRAPVYEQYF | TGTGCCAGCAGCTTGGGAGACAGGGCCCCCGTGTACGAGCAGTACTTC
TRBJ2-7 | 15 | - | TRBD2 | TRBV27 | CASSFGLAGAYEQYF | TGTGCCAGCAGTTTTGGACTAGCGGGAGCCTACGAGCAGTACTTC